The next 12 T cell receptor beta chains were all read from a single sample in a study of T-cell reconstitution after alpha-beta-depleted transplantation in children. This sample's TCRbeta library carried unique molecular identifier barcodes. TCRdb re-called the PCR reads through MiXCR, storing one row per CDR3 protein. The profile shows hundreds of thousands of distinct CDR3 sequences, about an eighth of them singletons. The specimen was PBMCs, mostly from graft donor cells, collected 360 days after TCRalphabeta/CD19-depleted stem cell transplant. These receptors all stem from a male patient between 10 and 17 years old who had a stem cell transplant for acute myeloid leukemia, so the T cells may come from the graft donor.

This clonotype was observed many times. The V call is TRBV29-1, the J call TRBJ2-2; D gene uncertain. The germline V and J ends were trimmed by 3 bases and 1 base, with 6 bases remaining between them. The CDR3 loop spans 13 amino acids. Germline V gives CDR1 SQVTM, CDR2 ANQGSEA. The CDR3 region is CSVEIQNTGELFF. DNA of the CDR3: TGCAGCGTTGAGATTCAGAACACCGGGGAGCTGTTTTTT.

The chain couples TRBV20-1 to TRBJ2-7; 14 bases are a match to TRBD2. The junction had 8 bases not matched to a gene; V was cut back by 6 bases and J by 1 base. CDR1 is DFQATT and CDR2 is SNEGSKA in the germline V gene (reference sequence). The CDR3 runs to 16 residues. The CDR3 coding sequence is TGCAGTGCCGCCGGGACTAGCGGGAGCTATTCCTACGAGCAGTACTTC. Its translation is CSAAGTSGSYSYEQYF.

V gene TRBV7-8 combines with J gene TRBJ1-2; maybe TRBD1 (5 bases). Trimming took 4 bases from V and 1 from J, leaving 13 bases between them. The V gene's germline CDR1 is SGHVS and CDR2 FQNEAQ. The CDR3 is 15 residues long. The CDR3 DNA is TGTGCCAGCAGCTCACTGGGACTTAATAACTATGGCTACACCTTC. Its protein product is CASSSLGLNNYGYTF.

This clonotype has more than one count but fewer than ten. The DNA of the CDR3 is TGTGCCAGTAGTACGAGGGAGGCCTCCTACGAGCAGTACTTC. Its translation is CASSTREASYEQYF. The rearrangement links TRBV19 to TRBJ2-7, with a weak D call TRBD2 (6 bases). This CDR3 region has 14 residues. Trimming removed 4 bases at V and 0 bases at J, with 10 bases between. Looked up from germline, CDR1 is LNHDA and CDR2 is SQIVND (reference sequence).

This clonotype has only a few counts. The chain links TRBV25-1 to TRBJ2-4, with D uncertain. V was shortened by 4 bases and J by 6 bases, with 10 bases between the two germline ends. Germline CDR1 MGHDK, CDR2 SYGVNS. The CDR3 runs to 13 residues. The CDR3 loop is CASSGRVGNIQYF. CDR3 coding DNA: TGTGCCAGCAGTGGAAGGGTAGGAAACATTCAGTACTTC.

The V call is TRBV20-1, the J call TRBJ2-1; 8 bases agree with TRBD2. Germline V gives CDR1 DFQATT, CDR2 SNEGSKA (reference sequence). This CDR3 contains 14 residues. With 6 bases clipped from V and 3 bases from J, the junction kept 7 bases outside the gene matches. CDR3 bases: TGCAGTGCCCTGCGACTAGCGAACTACAATGAGCAGTTCTTC. Its translation is CSALRLANYNEQFF.

The chain links TRBV25-1 to TRBJ2-5, with 8 bases aligning to TRBD2. Trimming at V came to 0 bases and at J to 5 bases, leaving 11 bases not matched to a gene. Per germline, CDR1 MGHDK and CDR2 SYGVNS. The CDR3 length is 17 residues. CDR3 sequence reads: CASSEYTSGISTETQYF. The CDR3 nucleotides read TGTGCCAGCAGTGAATATACTAGCGGAATATCTACGGAGACCCAGTACTTC.

The chain combines TRBV7-8 with TRBJ1-5; D gene uncertain. The CDR3 spans 13 residues. Deletions cut 5 bases from V and 4 bases from J, with 9 bases between. Germline V gene sequence: CDR1 SGHVS, CDR2 FQNEAQ. CDR3 sequence reads: CASSRDTNQPQHF. DNA of the CDR3: TGTGCCAGCAGCCGCGACACAAATCAGCCCCAGCATTTT.

This clonotype was seen a few times. The chain joins TRBV6-2 or TRBV6-3 to TRBJ1-5; no reliable D call. From germline, CDR1 is MNHEY and CDR2 SVGEGT. The CDR3 sequence is 12 residues long. The V end was cut by 2 bases, the J end by 10 bases, with 9 bases between. CDR3 sequence (DNA): TGTGCCAGCAGTTACCCAATTAGCCCCCAGCATTTT. Amino acid sequence: CASSYPISPQHF.

This chain connects TRBV11-2 to TRBJ2-1; D perhaps matches TRBD2 (8 bases). Looked up from germline, CDR1 is SGHAT and CDR2 is FQNNGV. V was shortened by 10 bases and J by 7 bases, with 23 bases between the two germline ends. The CDR3 spans 15 residues. CDR3 region: CATQGREDQSNEQFF. The CDR3 region has the DNA TGTGCCACACAGGGGCGGGAGGACCAATCAAATGAGCAGTTCTTC.

Only a few counts were recorded for this clonotype. This sequence joins TRBV30 and TRBJ1-1, with D possibly being TRBD1 (5 bases). The CDR3 extends over 15 amino acids. The ends were cut back, 1 base at V and 0 bases at J, with 12 bases in the middle. Germline lookup yields CDR1 GTSNPN and CDR2 SVGIG (reference sequence). CDR3 region: CAWSGGRLLNTEAFF. The CDR3 DNA sequence: TGTGCCTGGAGTGGGGGACGGCTACTGAACACTGAAGCTTTCTTT.

The chain couples TRBV15 to TRBJ2-2, with D hard to call. Trimming shortened V by 4 bases and J by 0 bases, and 18 bases separated the two germline ends. Per the germline V gene, CDR1 is LNHNV and CDR2 is YYDKDF (reference sequence). This CDR3 is built from 18 residues. The CDR3 here is CATSTLPSRTANTGELFF. DNA for the CDR3: TGTGCCACCAGCACCCTACCCTCACGGACCGCGAACACCGGGGAGCTGTTTTTT.